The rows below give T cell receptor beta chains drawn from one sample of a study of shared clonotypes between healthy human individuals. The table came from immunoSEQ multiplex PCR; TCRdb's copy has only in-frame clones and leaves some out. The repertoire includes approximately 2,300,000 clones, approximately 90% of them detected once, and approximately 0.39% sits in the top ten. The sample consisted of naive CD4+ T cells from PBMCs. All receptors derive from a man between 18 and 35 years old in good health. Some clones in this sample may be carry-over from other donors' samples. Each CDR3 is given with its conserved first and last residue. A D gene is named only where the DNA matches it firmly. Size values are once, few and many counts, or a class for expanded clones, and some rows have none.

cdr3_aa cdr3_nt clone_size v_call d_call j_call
CASGTSGRSSYEQYF TGCGCCTCCGGGACTAGCGGGAGGAGCTCCTACGAGCAGTACTTC . TRBV5-1 TRBD2 TRBJ2-7
CASKEWERESWDF TGTGCCAGCAAGGAGTGGGAGCGGGAGAGTTGGGATTTT . TRBV6-6 TRBD2 TRBJ2-3
CASSSRLSETQYF TGCGCCAGCAGCTCCAGGTTATCAGAGACCCAGTACTTC . TRBV5-1 . TRBJ2-5
CASSPPRFGELFF TGTGCCAGTAGTCCACCCAGGTTCGGGGAGCTGTTTTTT . TRBV19 . TRBJ2-2
CASSLVGSSYEQYF TGTGCCAGCAGTTTGGTCGGGAGCTCCTACGAGCAGTACTTC . TRBV28 . TRBJ2-7
CASSPNRQGISGNTIYF TGTGCCAGCTCACCCAACCGGCAGGGTATCTCTGGAAACACCATATATTTT . TRBV18 . TRBJ1-3
CASSIGVTGGQSSYEQYF TGTGCCAGTAGTATCGGAGTGACAGGGGGCCAGAGCTCCTACGAGCAGTACTTC . TRBV19 TRBD1 TRBJ2-7
CASSLAVRAGELFF TGCGCCAGCAGCTTGGCCGTGAGAGCCGGGGAGCTGTTTTTT . TRBV5-1 . TRBJ2-2
CASNRDRGSYNEQFF TGTGCCAGCAACCGGGACAGGGGCTCCTACAATGAGCAGTTCTTC once TRBV7-9 TRBD1 TRBJ2-1
CASSQGLAGEGEQFF TGTGCCAGCAGCCAGGGACTAGCGGGAGAGGGTGAGCAGTTCTTC . TRBV7-3 TRBD2 TRBJ2-1
CSVAQTSGPYNEQFF TGCAGCGTTGCCCAGACTAGCGGACCATACAATGAGCAGTTCTTC . TRBV29-1 TRBD2 TRBJ2-1
CASRAGTYNEQFF TGTGCCAGCAGGGCCGGAACCTACAATGAGCAGTTCTTC . TRBV2 . TRBJ2-1
CASSYSTGTLGTEAFF TGTGCCAGCAGTTACTCGACAGGGACGCTCGGCACTGAAGCTTTCTTT few TRBV6-6 TRBD1 TRBJ1-1
CASSPGLAGAPLSYNEQFF TGTGCCAGCAGTCCCGGGCTAGCGGGAGCCCCCTTATCATACAATGAGCAGTTCTTC . TRBV28 TRBD2 TRBJ2-1
CASSLAPTDTQYF TGTGCCAGCAGCTTGGCCCCAACAGATACGCAGTATTTT . TRBV5-4 . TRBJ2-3
CASSLAQIGPQYF TGTGCCAGCAGCTTAGCACAAATAGGCCCGCAGTACTTC . TRBV7-2 . TRBJ2-7
CAVGQPYGYTF TGTGCCGTAGGGCAGCCCTATGGCTACACCTTC . TRBV7-7 . TRBJ1-2
CASSSLRGPRGLYGYTF TGTGCCAGCAGCTCCCTCCGGGGACCCAGGGGACTCTATGGCTACACCTTC . TRBV11-2 . TRBJ1-2
CASSFSIAGVQETQYF TGCGCCAGCAGCTTCAGTATAGCGGGAGTCCAAGAGACCCAGTACTTC . TRBV5-1 TRBD2 TRBJ2-5
CASSPSGGSGTETQYF TGTGCCAGCAGTCCCTCGGGCGGGAGTGGTACAGAGACCCAGTACTTC . TRBV5-4 TRBD2 TRBJ2-5
CASSPRGGAGELFF TGTGCCAGCAGCCCCAGAGGGGGCGCCGGGGAGCTGTTTTTT . TRBV7-9 TRBD1 TRBJ2-2
CASSLVGGTYNEQFF TGCGCCAGCAGCTTGGTGGGGGGGACCTACAATGAGCAGTTCTTC . TRBV5-1 TRBD2 TRBJ2-1
CASRRDKNTGELFF TGTGCCAGCCGTAGGGACAAGAACACCGGGGAGCTGTTTTTT . TRBV19 . TRBJ2-2
CASSQPTQGYYGYTF TGCGCCAGCAGCCAACCCACACAGGGGTACTATGGCTACACCTTC . TRBV4-1 TRBD1 TRBJ1-2
CASSLNPGQVSYEQYF TGCGCCAGCAGCTTGAACCCGGGACAGGTCTCCTACGAGCAGTACTTC . TRBV5-1 TRBD1 TRBJ2-7
CASTVMESSYEQYF TGTGCCAGCACCGTAATGGAGAGCTCCTACGAGCAGTACTTC . TRBV7-8 . TRBJ2-7
CASSSGQGGNEKLFF TGTGCCAGCAGCTCAGGACAGGGAGGTAATGAAAAACTGTTTTTT . TRBV7-9 TRBD1 TRBJ1-4
CASSRTGVSSYEQYF TGTGCCAGCAGTCGGACCGGGGTGAGCTCCTACGAGCAGTACTTC once TRBV28 . TRBJ2-7
CASSFTSGRSAGELFF TGCGCCAGCAGCTTTACTAGCGGGAGGAGTGCCGGGGAGCTGTTTTTT . TRBV5-1 TRBD2 TRBJ2-2
CASSESLQGSYNEQFF TGTGCCAGCAGTGAATCCCTACAGGGGTCCTACAATGAGCAGTTCTTC . TRBV6-1 TRBD1 TRBJ2-1
CASSYPYNEQFF TGTGCCAGCAGTTACCCATACAATGAGCAGTTCTTC . TRBV6-6 . TRBJ2-1
CASSQRTGVIYEQYF TGCGCCAGCAGCCAGAGGACAGGGGTTATCTACGAGCAGTACTTC . TRBV4-3 TRBD1 TRBJ2-7
CASSLGQTALPGGIQYF TGTGCCAGCAGCTTGGGGCAGACAGCCCTCCCTGGGGGCATTCAGTACTTC . TRBV5-4 . TRBJ2-4
CASSVGSQLANYGYTF TGTGCCAGCAGCGTCGGGTCTCAACTCGCTAACTATGGCTACACCTTC . TRBV9 . TRBJ1-2
CASSPQLNTEAFF TGTGCCAGCTCACCTCAGCTGAACACTGAAGCTTTCTTT . TRBV18 . TRBJ1-1
CASSSDQSYDEQYF TGTGCCAGCAGCTCAGACCAGTCCTACGACGAGCAGTACTTC once TRBV2 . TRBJ2-7
CATSRELLRASEAFF TGTGCCACCAGCAGAGAGCTCCTGCGAGCCTCTGAAGCTTTCTTT . TRBV15 . TRBJ1-1
CATRRSGANVLTF TGTGCCACCCGCAGATCTGGGGCCAACGTCCTGACTTTC . TRBV5-5 . TRBJ2-6
CASSWGAGTGELFF TGCGCCAGCAGCTGGGGGGCTGGAACCGGGGAGCTGTTTTTT . TRBV5-1 . TRBJ2-2
CASSQASGRQETQYF TGCGCCAGCAGCCAAGCTTCCGGACGTCAAGAGACCCAGTACTTC . TRBV4-1 . TRBJ2-5
CATSRSKQGGNGELFF TGTGCCACCAGCAGATCCAAACAGGGAGGGAACGGGGAGCTGTTTTTT . TRBV15 . TRBJ2-2
CASSSRDSYEQYF TGTGCCAGCAGCTCAAGGGATTCCTACGAGCAGTACTTC . TRBV11-1 . TRBJ2-7
CASSLQGGREQYF TGCGCCAGCAGCTTGCAAGGGGGGCGAGAGCAGTACTTC . TRBV5-1 . TRBJ2-7
CASSLGSGGNTIYF TGCGCCAGCAGCTTGGGGTCGGGCGGAAACACCATATATTTT . TRBV5-1 . TRBJ1-3
CASSENDRGSYEQYF TGTGCCAGCAGTGAAAATGACAGGGGCTCCTACGAGCAGTACTTC . TRBV6-1 TRBD1 TRBJ2-7
CASSHPTGYSNQPQHF TGCGCCAGCAGCCACCCTACAGGGTATAGCAATCAGCCCCAGCATTTT . TRBV4-3 . TRBJ1-5
CASSFASGTDEKLFF TGTGCCAGCAGCTTTGCATCCGGGACGGATGAAAAACTGTTTTTT once TRBV5-4 . TRBJ1-4
CASSYRQGNTEAFF TGTGCCAGCAGCTATCGACAGGGGAACACTGAAGCTTTCTTT once TRBV7-9 TRBD1 TRBJ1-1
CASSTTGSANYGYTF TGTGCCAGTAGTACCACAGGCTCCGCTAACTATGGCTACACCTTC . TRBV19 . TRBJ1-2
CASAITRGPADTQYF TGTGCCAGCGCAATAACCAGGGGGCCCGCAGATACGCAGTATTTT . TRBV7-9 TRBD1 TRBJ2-3
CASSRNTITLWGLAGSNEQFF TGTGCCAGCTCACGGAATACGATAACATTGTGGGGACTAGCGGGATCCAATGAGCAGTTCTTC once TRBV2 TRBD2 TRBJ2-1
CSVSPGSKSHEQYF TGCAGCGTCTCCCCGGGGAGTAAGTCCCACGAGCAGTACTTC . TRBV29-1 . TRBJ2-7
CASSETAGRSSYNEQFF TGCGCCAGCAGTGAGACCGCAGGCAGAAGTTCCTACAATGAGCAGTTCTTC . TRBV10-1 . TRBJ2-1
CASSPIDWQPQHF TGTGCCAGCTCACCCATAGATTGGCAGCCCCAGCATTTT . TRBV18 . TRBJ1-5
CASSSSTGEQYF TGTGCCAGCAGTTCCTCGACCGGCGAGCAGTACTTC . TRBV28 . TRBJ2-7
CASSRGFNNEQFF TGTGCCAGCAGCCGGGGCTTCAACAATGAGCAGTTCTTC . TRBV27 . TRBJ2-1
CPLGGAGAKNIQYF TGTCCTCTCGGGGGGGCCGGTGCCAAAAACATTCAGTACTTC . TRBV27 TRBD2 TRBJ2-4
CASRLAGANNEQFF TGCGCCAGCAGACTAGCGGGAGCCAACAATGAGCAGTTCTTC . TRBV5-1 TRBD2 TRBJ2-1
CASSIAGTSSLNGYTF TGTGCCAGCAGCATCGCCGGGACCTCCAGCTTGAACGGCTACACCTTC . TRBV5-4 . TRBJ1-2